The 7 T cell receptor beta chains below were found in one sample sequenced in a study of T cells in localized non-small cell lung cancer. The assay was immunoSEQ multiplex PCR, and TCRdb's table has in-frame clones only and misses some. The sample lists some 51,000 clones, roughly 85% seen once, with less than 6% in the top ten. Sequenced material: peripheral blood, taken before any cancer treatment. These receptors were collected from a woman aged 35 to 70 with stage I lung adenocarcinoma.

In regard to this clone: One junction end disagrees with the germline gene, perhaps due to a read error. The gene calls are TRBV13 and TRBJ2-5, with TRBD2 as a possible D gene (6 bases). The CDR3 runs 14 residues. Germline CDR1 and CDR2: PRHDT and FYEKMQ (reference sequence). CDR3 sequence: CASSLGTGEDTQYF. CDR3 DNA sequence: TGTGCCAGCAGCTTAGGTACGGGAGAAGATACCCAGTACTTC. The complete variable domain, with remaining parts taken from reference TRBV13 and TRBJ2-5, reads AAGVIQSPRHLIKEKRETATLKCYPIPRHDTVYWYQQGPGQDPQFLISFYEKMQSDKGSIPDRFSAQQFSDYHSELNMSSLELGDSALYFCASSLGTGEDTQYFGPGTRLLVL.

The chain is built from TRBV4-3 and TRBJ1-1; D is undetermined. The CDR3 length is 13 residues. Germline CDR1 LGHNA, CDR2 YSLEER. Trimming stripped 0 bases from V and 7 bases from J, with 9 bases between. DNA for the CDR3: TGCGCCAGCAGCCAAGATAGTACAGATGAAGCTTTCTTT. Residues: CASSQDSTDEAFF.

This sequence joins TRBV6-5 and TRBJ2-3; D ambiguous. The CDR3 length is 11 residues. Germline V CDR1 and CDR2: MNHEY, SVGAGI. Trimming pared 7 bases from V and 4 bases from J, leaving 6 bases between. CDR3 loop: CASTRSDTQYF. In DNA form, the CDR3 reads TGTGCCAGCACTCGCTCAGATACGCAGTATTTT.

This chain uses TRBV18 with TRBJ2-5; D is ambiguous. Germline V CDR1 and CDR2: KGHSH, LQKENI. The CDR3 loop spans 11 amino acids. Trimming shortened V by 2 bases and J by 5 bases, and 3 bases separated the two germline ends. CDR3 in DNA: TGTGCCAGCTCACCAAAGGAGACCCAGTACTTC. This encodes CASSPKETQYF. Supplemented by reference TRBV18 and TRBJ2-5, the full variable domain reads NAGVMQNPRHLVRRRGQEARLRCSPMKGHSHVYWYRQLPEEGLKFMVYLQKENIIDESGMPKERFSAEFPKEGPSILRIQQVVRGDSAAYFCASSPKETQYFGPGTRLLVL.

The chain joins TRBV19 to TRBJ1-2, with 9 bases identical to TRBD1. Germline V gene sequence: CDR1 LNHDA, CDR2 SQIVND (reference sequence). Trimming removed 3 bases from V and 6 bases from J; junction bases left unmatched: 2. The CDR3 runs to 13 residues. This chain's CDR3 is CASSIGTGNGYTF. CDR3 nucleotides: TGTGCCAGTAGTATTGGGACAGGGAATGGCTACACCTTC.

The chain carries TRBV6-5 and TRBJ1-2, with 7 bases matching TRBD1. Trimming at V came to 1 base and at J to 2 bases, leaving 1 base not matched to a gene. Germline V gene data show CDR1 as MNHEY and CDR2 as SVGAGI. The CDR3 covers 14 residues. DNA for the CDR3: TGTGCCAGCAGTTACTTGGACAGGAACTATGGCTACACCTTC. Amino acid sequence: CASSYLDRNYGYTF.

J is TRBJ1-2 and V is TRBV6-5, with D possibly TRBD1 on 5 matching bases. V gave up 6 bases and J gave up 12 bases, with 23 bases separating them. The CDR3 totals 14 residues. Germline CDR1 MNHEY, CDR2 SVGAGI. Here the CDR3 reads CASSPQGGSATDTF. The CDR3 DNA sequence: TGTGCCAGCAGCCCCCAGGGAGGGTCCGCGACCGACACCTTC.